Below are 32 T cell receptor beta chains sequenced from a single sample in a study of T cells after yellow fever vaccination. TCRdb used MiXCR to reprocess the 5' RACE reads, holding one entry per CDR3 protein. The sample lists approximately 510,000 distinct CDR3 sequences, just over 20% occurring once. Material: PBMCs, obtained around 3 weeks after the first yellow fever vaccination. These receptors all come from a man aged 18 to 29 who received the YFV17D yellow fever vaccine.

This clonotype occurred a few times. V gene TRBV4-2 combines with J gene TRBJ1-1, with D possibly matching TRBD1 (5 bases). Germline V CDR1 and CDR2: LGHNA, YNFKEQ. CDR3 length equals 13 residues. V shed 7 bases and J shed 8 bases, with 17 bases lying between them. This CDR3 reads CASTPQGSVEAFF. The DNA for the CDR3 is TGTGCCAGCACCCCTCAGGGCTCGGTCGAAGCTTTCTTT.

In DNA, the CDR3 is TGCGCCAGCAGTGATCAGAACACTGAAGCTTTCTTT. Translated: CASSDQNTEAFF. The rearrangement links TRBV10-1 to TRBJ1-1, with unresolved D. Trimming pared 3 bases from V and 1 base from J, leaving 3 bases between. The CDR3 covers 12 residues. Per the germline V gene, CDR1 is WNHNN and CDR2 is SYGVQD (reference sequence).

CDR3 residues: CASPPQGMNTEAFF. Here the CDR3 DNA reads TGTGCCAGCCCCCCCCAGGGCATGAACACTGAAGCTTTCTTT. This chain links TRBV6-1 with TRBJ1-1; D perhaps matches TRBD1 (5 bases). The CDR3 runs 14 residues. Germline V gives CDR1 MNHNS, CDR2 SASEGT. V was shortened by 8 bases and J by 0 bases, with 13 bases between the two germline ends.

This clonotype was counted a few times. The J gene is TRBJ2-7, the V gene TRBV12-3 or TRBV12-4; D remains ambiguous. The germline V and J ends were trimmed by 6 bases and 6 bases, with 12 bases remaining between them. The CDR3 is 12 residues long. The CDR3 loop reads CASSPPAFEQYF. CDR3 nucleotide sequence: TGTGCCAGCAGCCCTCCCGCCTTCGAGCAGTACTTC.

This clonotype was seen only a few times. The chain is built from TRBV12-3 or TRBV12-4 and TRBJ1-1; no definite D call. V lost 0 bases to trimming and J lost 4 bases, with 15 bases between them. The CDR3 contains 16 residues. The CDR3 DNA sequence: TGTGCCAGCAGTTTAGCGCTAGGCAGTTGGGGCACTGAAGCTTTCTTT. Translated, it gives CASSLALGSWGTEAFF.

The chain carries TRBV5-1 and TRBJ2-1; possibly TRBD2 for D (6 bases). CDR3 size: 16 residues. Germline V CDR1 and CDR2: SGHRS, YFSETQ. V was shortened by 4 bases and J by 6 bases, with 20 bases between the two germline ends. CDR3 sequence reads: CASSPGYGTASNEQFF. The CDR3 DNA reads as TGCGCCAGCAGCCCGGGATATGGGACTGCGAGCAATGAGCAGTTCTTC.

This chain uses TRBV5-6 with TRBJ2-2; D ambiguous. Germline CDR1 is SGHDT and CDR2 is YYEEEE. The ends were cut back, 2 bases at V and 7 bases at J, with 9 bases in the middle. CDR3 size: 13 residues. The CDR3 DNA is TGTGCCAGCAGCTTCATTAGTTACGGGGAGCTGTTTTTT. Translated: CASSFISYGELFF.

This clonotype was counted between two and nine times. The CDR3 loop is CASSPPLSYNEQFF. As DNA, the CDR3 is TGTGCCAGCAGCCCCCCTCTCTCCTACAATGAGCAGTTCTTC. J is TRBJ2-1 and V is TRBV7-9; no firm D call. Deletions cut 5 bases from V and 0 bases from J, with 8 bases between. There are 14 residues in the CDR3. Germline CDR1 and CDR2: SEHNR and FQNEAQ (reference sequence).

This clonotype appeared a few times. The V and J genes are TRBV6-2 or TRBV6-3 and TRBJ1-2; D possibly corresponds to TRBD1 (5 bases). This CDR3 is built from 13 residues. Germline-derived CDR1 and CDR2 are MNHEY and SVGEGT. Trimming shortened V by 6 bases and J by 4 bases, and 12 bases separated the two germline ends. DNA for the CDR3: TGTGCCAGCAGCTCCGGGACCTTCTATGGCTACACCTTC. Its translation: CASSSGTFYGYTF.

The table lists this clonotype with a few counts. This chain links TRBV5-4 with TRBJ2-3; D not certain. The CDR3 has 15 amino acids. V lost 4 bases to trimming and J lost 5 bases, with 17 bases between them. Germline CDR1 reads SGHNT; CDR2 reads YYREEE (reference sequence). The CDR3 here is CASSNPGGRIDTQYF. CDR3 bases: TGTGCCAGCAGCAATCCAGGTGGTAGAATAGATACGCAGTATTTT.

CDR3 sequence reads: CASSSILEGPNTEAFF. The CDR3 bases are TGTGCCAGCAGCTCCATACTGGAGGGACCTAACACTGAAGCTTTCTTT. J is TRBJ1-1 and V is TRBV11-2; tentative D call: TRBD1 (5 bases). The CDR3 runs 16 residues. V was trimmed by 4 bases and J by 2 bases, leaving 17 bases between them. Germline-derived CDR1 and CDR2 are SGHAT and FQNNGV.

This chain uses TRBV7-9 with TRBJ1-1; D unclear. Germline V lookup: CDR1 SEHNR, CDR2 FQNEAQ (reference sequence). This CDR3 has 13 amino acids. The germline V and J ends were trimmed by 5 bases and 5 bases, with 12 bases remaining between them. The CDR3 spells CASSNNLETEAFF. In DNA form, the CDR3 reads TGTGCCAGCAGCAACAATTTGGAAACTGAAGCTTTCTTT.

V usage is TRBV6-5 and J usage is TRBJ2-2; D is unclear. The CDR3 consists of 12 residues. V dropped 8 bases and J dropped 6 bases, with 10 bases sitting between them. Germline V gene sequence: CDR1 MNHEY, CDR2 SVGAGI. The CDR3 DNA sequence: TGTGCCAGCGAACCCCCGCCCGGGGAGCTGTTTTTT. Protein product: CASEPPPGELFF.

CDR3 in amino acids: CASSPPDTNEAFF. The CDR3 region has the DNA TGTGCCAGCAGCCCCCCGGACACAAACGAAGCTTTCTTT. The chain carries TRBV5-4 and TRBJ1-1; D might be TRBD1 (5 bases). Between the trimmed V and J ends, which lost 4 bases and 8 bases, there was a span of 15 bases. The length of the CDR3 is 13 residues. Per germline, CDR1 SGHNT and CDR2 YYREEE (reference sequence). Full variable domain (outside the CDR3, taken from reference TRBV5-4 and TRBJ1-1): ETGVTQSPTHLIKTRGQQVTLRCSSQSGHNTVSWYQQALGQGPQFIFQYYREEENGRGNFPPRFSGLQFPNYSSELNVNALELDDSALYLCASSPPDTNEAFFGQGTRLTVV.

This chain joins TRBV10-3 and TRBJ2-2, with 9 nucleotides matching TRBD1. V lost 2 bases, J lost 1 base, and 23 bases stayed unmatched. CDR1 and CDR2 (germline): ENHRY, SYGVKD. CDR3 size: 23 residues. CDR3 nucleotides: TGTGCCATCAGTGAGGTGGGGACAGGGAGGGGTAGGGTAGGTCGACTGAACACCGGGGAGCTGTTTTTT. Its translation: CAISEVGTGRGRVGRLNTGELFF.

This sequence joins TRBV11-2 and TRBJ2-2; 15 positions match TRBD2. The CDR3 consists of 18 residues. V lost 5 bases to trimming and J lost 3 bases; unmatched junction nucleotides: 7. The germline V gene has CDR1 SGHAT and CDR2 FQNNGV. CDR3 in DNA: TGTGCCAGCAGCGAAGGACTAGCGGGGGGGCCTCACACCGGGGAGCTGTTTTTT. Its protein is CASSEGLAGGPHTGELFF.

The gene calls are TRBV6-5 and TRBJ1-1; D gene uncertain. The CDR3 is 15 residues long. V dropped 0 bases and J dropped 5 bases, with 13 bases sitting between them. Germline CDR1 is MNHEY and CDR2 is SVGAGI. The CDR3: CASSYSISFRTEAFF. In nucleotides, the CDR3 is TGTGCCAGCAGTTACTCGATTTCGTTTCGGACTGAAGCTTTCTTT.

This chain uses TRBV20-1 with TRBJ2-2; 8 nucleotides agree with TRBD1. Germline V CDR1 and CDR2: DFQATT, SNEGSKA (reference sequence). The CDR3 loop spans 14 amino acids. V lost 6 bases and J lost 5; bases outside the gene matches: 8. DNA of the CDR3: TGCAGTGCCGCCAGACAGGGGCGGACCGGGGAGCTGTTTTTT. This gives the protein CSAARQGRTGELFF.

This sequence joins TRBV19 and TRBJ1-1; a possible D gene is TRBD1 (5 bases). Trimming took off 5 bases at V and 4 bases at J, with 11 bases between the two ends. Germline values: CDR1 LNHDA, CDR2 SQIVND (reference sequence). CDR3 length: 13 residues. The CDR3 here is CASSFLGATEAFF. In nucleotides, the CDR3 is TGTGCCAGTAGTTTCCTCGGGGCCACTGAAGCTTTCTTT. Full variable domain (missing parts from reference TRBV19 and TRBJ1-1): DGGITQSPKYLFRKEGQNVTLSCEQNLNHDAMYWYRQDPGQGLRLIYYSQIVNDFQKGDIAEGYSVSREKKESFPLTVTSAQKNPTAFYLCASSFLGATEAFFGQGTRLTVV.

This clonotype was counted only a few times. CDR3 sequence (DNA): TGTGCCAGCAGTAAGACAGAGAACACTGAAGCTTTCTTT. It encodes CASSKTENTEAFF. This chain joins TRBV12-3 or TRBV12-4 and TRBJ1-1; D is perhaps TRBD1 (5 bases). Trimming removed 5 bases at V and 1 base at J, with 8 bases between. This CDR3 region has 13 residues.

This clonotype has just a few counts. The chain recombines TRBV12-3 or TRBV12-4 with TRBJ1-1; 7 bases match TRBD1. V shed 5 bases, J shed 8 bases, and the junction held 8 bases outside the gene matches. This CDR3 has 13 amino acids. CDR3 residues: CASSLSRDREAFF. The CDR3 coding sequence is TGTGCCAGCAGTCTTTCCCGGGACAGAGAAGCTTTCTTT.

This clonotype was picked up many times. This chain connects TRBV7-8 to TRBJ2-3; D gene uncertain. In germline, CDR1 is SGHVS, CDR2 FQNEAQ. The CDR3 has 12 residues. Trimming took 8 bases from V and 4 from J, leaving 10 bases between them. CDR3 nucleotides: TGTGCCAGCGGTTCTGGCGCAGATACGCAGTATTTT. Translation gives CASGSGADTQYF.

There are a few counts of this clonotype. The chain recombines TRBV4-2 with TRBJ2-5, with TRBD2 matching 8 bases. This CDR3 has 16 amino acids. The germline CDR1 and CDR2 sequences are LGHNA and YNFKEQ. Trimming removed 7 bases from V and 2 bases from J; junction bases left unmatched: 12. CDR3 coding DNA: TGTGCCAGCACCCCCGGGCGGGGGGCCCCTCAAGAGACCCAGTACTTC. This gives the protein CASTPGRGAPQETQYF.

This clonotype has at least ten counts. The chain employs TRBV7-9 and TRBJ2-1; D is uncertain. Germline V gene lookup returns CDR1 SEHNR and CDR2 FQNEAQ (reference sequence). V gave up 3 bases and J gave up 4 bases, with 4 bases separating them. This CDR3 has 12 amino acids. This CDR3 reads CASSFKYNEQFF. The CDR3 region has the DNA TGTGCCAGCAGCTTCAAGTACAATGAGCAGTTCTTC.

V and J are TRBV4-1 and TRBJ2-7; D is unclear. CDR1 and CDR2 (germline): MGHRA, YSYEKL. The CDR3 totals 15 residues. The V and J ends lost 1 base and 0 bases respectively, with 10 bases between them. The CDR3 loop is CASSQGASGSYEQYV. The CDR3 DNA is TGCGCCAGCAGCCAAGGGGCTTCCGGCTCCTACGAGCAGTACGTC.

The CDR3 bases are TGTGCCACCAGCCCTATCCTCGGACATCCGGGGTACACTGAAGCTTTCTTT. This translates into CATSPILGHPGYTEAFF. The chain uses TRBV24-1 and TRBJ1-1, with D perhaps TRBD1 (5 bases). The germline CDR1 and CDR2 sequences are KGHDR and SFDVKD. V lost 7 bases, J lost 3 bases, and 23 bases lay in between. This CDR3 is built from 17 residues.

CDR3 DNA: TGTGCCAGCAGTTTGACGGCAGGAGGTGGTGCGCAGTATTTT. Protein product: CASSLTAGGGAQYF. The chain uses TRBV12-3 or TRBV12-4 and TRBJ2-3, with D possibly TRBD2 on 5 matching bases. The CDR3 has 14 residues. Between the trimmed V and J ends, which lost 3 bases and 10 bases, there was a span of 17 bases.

CDR3 sequence: CSARDLVGLAGAINEQFF. The CDR3 DNA sequence: TGCAGTGCTAGAGATCTCGTCGGACTAGCGGGGGCTATCAATGAGCAGTTCTTC. The gene calls are TRBV20-1 and TRBJ2-1; 13 positions match TRBD2. Germline CDR1 is DFQATT and CDR2 is SNEGSKA (reference sequence). The CDR3 runs 18 residues. With V trimmed by 0 bases and J by 6 bases, 11 bases remained unmatched.

J is TRBJ2-5 and V is TRBV3-1; 9 bases agree with TRBD2. CDR3 size: 16 residues. Trimming at V came to 3 bases and at J to 5 bases, leaving 10 bases not matched to a gene. The germline gives CDR1 LGHDT, CDR2 YNNKEL (reference sequence). CDR3 in amino acids: CASSHVAGGGFETQYF. As DNA, the CDR3 is TGTGCCAGCAGCCATGTGGCGGGAGGGGGTTTTGAGACCCAGTACTTC.

This sequence joins TRBV25-1 and TRBJ1-4; D unclear. The CDR3 contains 14 residues. In germline, CDR1 is MGHDK, CDR2 SYGVNS. Trimming removed 3 bases at V and 8 bases at J, with 13 bases between. In DNA form, the CDR3 reads TGTGCCAGCAGTGACAAGGTTGGCGGAGAAAAACTGTTTTTT. It specifies CASSDKVGGEKLFF.

This chain uses TRBV6-1 with TRBJ2-6; maybe TRBD2 (6 bases). The germline CDR1 and CDR2 sequences are MNHNS and SASEGT. V shed 6 bases and J shed 0 bases, with 15 bases lying between them. This CDR3 has 17 amino acids. CDR3 sequence (DNA): TGTGCCAGCAGCCAACCGGCTAGCGCCTCTGGGGCCAACGTCCTGACTTTC. As protein: CASSQPASASGANVLTF.

The chain links TRBV7-2 to TRBJ1-1; D is possibly TRBD1 (5 bases). Looked up from germline, CDR1 is SGHTA and CDR2 is FQGNSA. Trimming took off 5 bases at V and 8 bases at J, with 18 bases between the two ends. This CDR3 comprises 14 residues. CDR3 protein: CASSLPQGLGEAFF. The CDR3 bases are TGTGCCAGCAGCCTGCCCCAGGGATTAGGGGAAGCTTTCTTT.